This TCR beta chain was captured in a study of cytomegalovirus exposure and HLA in healthy donors. 60 Vbeta and 13 Jbeta primers were used in PCR. Using immunoSEQ multiplex PCR, the repertoire was profiled, and TCRdb retains in-frame clones only, with some absent. Recorded here are about 200,000 clones; the top ten clones represent under 1%. In germline, CDR1 is MDHEN, CDR2 SYDVKM. This CDR3 is built from 14 residues. The V gene lost 8 bases and the J gene lost 1 base, with 14 bases spanning the gap. The origin of this receptor is a woman under 40 in good health and CMV-seropositive. Sequencing used PBMCs. The chain employs TRBV28 and TRBJ2-5; tentative D call: TRBD2 (6 bases). This chain's CDR3 is CASGRLTIQETQYF. As DNA, the CDR3 is TGTGCCAGCGGGAGGTTGACTATCCAAGAGACCCAGTACTTC.